This T cell receptor beta chain was obtained from a study of cytomegalovirus exposure and HLA in healthy donors. This CDR3 comprises 13 residues. V was pared by 3 bases and J by 3 bases, with 9 bases between. Germline V gene sequence: CDR1 MGHRA, CDR2 YSYEKL. With 60 Vbeta and 13 Jbeta primers, the PCR was carried out. Method: immunoSEQ multiplex PCR; TCRdb's copy keeps in-frame clones and lacks some. In the table there are approximately 160,000 clones, 75% to 90% of which are singletons. There are a few counts of this clone. The sample was PBMCs. The sequence was collected from a human donor in good health. The chain couples TRBV4-1 to TRBJ2-7; D possibly corresponds to TRBD2 (6 bases). CDR3 bases: TGCGCCAGCAGCCATAGGGAGGACTACGAGCAGTACTTC. Translating it yields CASSHREDYEQYF.